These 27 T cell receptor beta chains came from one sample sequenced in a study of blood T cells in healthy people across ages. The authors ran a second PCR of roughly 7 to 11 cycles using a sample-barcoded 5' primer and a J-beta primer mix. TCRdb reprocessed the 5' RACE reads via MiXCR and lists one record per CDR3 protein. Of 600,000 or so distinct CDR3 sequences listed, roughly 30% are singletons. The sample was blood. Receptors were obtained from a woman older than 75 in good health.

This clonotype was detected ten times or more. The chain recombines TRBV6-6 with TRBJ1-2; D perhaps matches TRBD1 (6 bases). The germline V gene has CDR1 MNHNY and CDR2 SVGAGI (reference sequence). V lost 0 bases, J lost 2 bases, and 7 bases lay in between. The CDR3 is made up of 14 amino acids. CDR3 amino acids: CASSYSGGNYGYTF. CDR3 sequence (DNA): TGTGCCAGCAGTTACTCGGGGGGCAACTATGGCTACACCTTC.

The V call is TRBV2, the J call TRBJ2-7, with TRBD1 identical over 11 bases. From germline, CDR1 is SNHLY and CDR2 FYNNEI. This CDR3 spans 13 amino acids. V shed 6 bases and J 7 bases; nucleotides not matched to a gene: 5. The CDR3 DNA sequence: TGTGCCAGCAGGGAATGGGACAGGGGGGAGCAGTACTTC. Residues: CASREWDRGEQYF. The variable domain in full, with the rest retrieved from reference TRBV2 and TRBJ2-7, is EPEVTQTPSHQVTQMGQEVILRCVPISNHLYFYWYRQILGQKVEFLVSFYNNEISEKSEIFDDQFSVERPDGSNFTLKIRSTKLEDSAMYFCASREWDRGEQYFGPGTRLTVT.

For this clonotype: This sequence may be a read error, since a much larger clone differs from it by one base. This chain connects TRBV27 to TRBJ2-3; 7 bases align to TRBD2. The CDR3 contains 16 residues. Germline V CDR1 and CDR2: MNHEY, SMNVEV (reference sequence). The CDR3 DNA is TGTGCCAGCAGTCCCCGGGGAGGGGTGGAGGCAGATACGCTGTATTTT. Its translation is CASSPRGGVEADTLYF.

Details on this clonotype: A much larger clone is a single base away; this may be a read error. Here the CDR3 reads CATSREARGWGEQYF. The CDR3 nucleotides read TGTGCCACCAGCAGAGAGGCCAGGGGCTGGGGCGAGCAGTACTTC. The V call is TRBV15, the J call TRBJ2-5; D may be TRBD1 (6 bases). The J call is doubtful: the DNA matches TRBJ2-7 better. Germline V lookup: CDR1 LNHNV, CDR2 YYDKDF (reference sequence). The CDR3 is made up of 15 amino acids.

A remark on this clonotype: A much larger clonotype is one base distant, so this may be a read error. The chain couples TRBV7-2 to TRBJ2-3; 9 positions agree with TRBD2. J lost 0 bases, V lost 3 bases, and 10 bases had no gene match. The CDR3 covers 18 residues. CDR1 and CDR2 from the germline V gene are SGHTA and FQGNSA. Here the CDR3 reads CASSLSGRAGGSTDTQYF. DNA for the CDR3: TGTGCCAGCAGCTTGTCGGGACGAGCGGGGGGAAGCACAGATACGCAGTATTTT.

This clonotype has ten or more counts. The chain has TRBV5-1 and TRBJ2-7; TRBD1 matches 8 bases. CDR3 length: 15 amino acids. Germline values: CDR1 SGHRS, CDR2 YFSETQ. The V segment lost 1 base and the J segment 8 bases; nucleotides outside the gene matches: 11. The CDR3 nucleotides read TGCGCCAGCAGCTTGCTTCCCGGACAGGGAGTTCAGCAGTACTTC. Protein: CASSLLPGQGVQQYF.

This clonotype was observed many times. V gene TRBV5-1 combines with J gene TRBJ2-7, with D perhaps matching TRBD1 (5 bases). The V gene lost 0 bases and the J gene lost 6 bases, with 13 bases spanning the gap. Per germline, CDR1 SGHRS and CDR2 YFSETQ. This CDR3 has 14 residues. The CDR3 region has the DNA TGCGCCAGCAGCTTGGACTCAGGGAAGTCCGAGCAGTACTTC. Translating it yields CASSLDSGKSEQYF. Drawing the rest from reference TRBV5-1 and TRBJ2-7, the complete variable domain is KAGVTQTPRYLIKTRGQQVTLSCSPISGHRSVSWYQQTPGQGLQFLFEYFSETQRNKGNFPGRFSGRQFSNSRSEMNVSTLELGDSALYLCASSLDSGKSEQYFGPGTRLTVT.

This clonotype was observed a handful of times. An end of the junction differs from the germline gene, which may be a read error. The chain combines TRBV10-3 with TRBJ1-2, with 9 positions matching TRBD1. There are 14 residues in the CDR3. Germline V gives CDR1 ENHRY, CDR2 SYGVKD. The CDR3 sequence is CAIRELGQGYGYTF. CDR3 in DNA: TGTGCCATCAGGGAGTTGGGACAGGGCTATGGCTACACCTTC.

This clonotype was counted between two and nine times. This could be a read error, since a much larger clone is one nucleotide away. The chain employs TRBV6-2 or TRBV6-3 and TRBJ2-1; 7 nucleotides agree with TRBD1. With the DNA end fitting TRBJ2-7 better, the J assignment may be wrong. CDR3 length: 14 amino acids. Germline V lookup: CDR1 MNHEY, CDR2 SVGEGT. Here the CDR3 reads CASTGQSSYNEQYF. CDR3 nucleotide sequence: TGTGCCAGCACGGGACAGAGCTCCTACAATGAGCAGTACTTC.

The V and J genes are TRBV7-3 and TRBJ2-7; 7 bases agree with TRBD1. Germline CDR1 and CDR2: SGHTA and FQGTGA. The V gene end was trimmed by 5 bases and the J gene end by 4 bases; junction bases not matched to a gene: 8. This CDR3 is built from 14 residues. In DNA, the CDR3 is TGTGCCAGCAGCCTCGGACAGGTCGGGTACGAGCAGTACTTC. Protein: CASSLGQVGYEQYF.

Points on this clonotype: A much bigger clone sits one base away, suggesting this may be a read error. The CDR3 region is CAGSWTGLKGYTF. CDR3 in DNA: TGTGCCGGCAGTTGGACAGGATTGAAGGGCTACACCTTC. The V call is TRBV28, the J call TRBJ1-2; 7 nucleotides agree with TRBD1. CDR3 length: 13 amino acids. Germline V CDR1 and CDR2: MDHEN, SYDVKM.

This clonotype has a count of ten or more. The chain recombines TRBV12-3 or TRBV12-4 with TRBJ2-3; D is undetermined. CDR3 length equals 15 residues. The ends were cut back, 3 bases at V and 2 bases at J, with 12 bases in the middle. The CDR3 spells CASSFTGPDTDTQYF. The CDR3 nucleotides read TGTGCCAGCAGTTTTACTGGCCCAGACACAGATACGCAGTATTTT.

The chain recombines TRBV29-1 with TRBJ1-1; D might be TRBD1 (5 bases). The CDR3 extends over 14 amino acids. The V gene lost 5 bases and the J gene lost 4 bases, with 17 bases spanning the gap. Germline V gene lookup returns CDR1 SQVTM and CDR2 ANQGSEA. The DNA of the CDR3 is TGCAGCGTTATTGGCAGGGTGAGGGGCACTGAAGCTTTCTTT. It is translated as CSVIGRVRGTEAFF.

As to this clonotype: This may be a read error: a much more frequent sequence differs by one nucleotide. The CDR3 DNA sequence: TGCAGTGCTAGAGTTCCCAGGGGGAACACTGAAGCTTTCTTT. It encodes CSARVPRGNTEAFF. The genes are TRBV20-1 and TRBJ1-1; tentative D call: TRBD1 (6 bases). This CDR3 is 14 amino acids long. From germline, CDR1 is DFQATT and CDR2 SNEGSKA (reference sequence). The V end was cut by 1 base, the J end by 1 base, with 10 bases between.

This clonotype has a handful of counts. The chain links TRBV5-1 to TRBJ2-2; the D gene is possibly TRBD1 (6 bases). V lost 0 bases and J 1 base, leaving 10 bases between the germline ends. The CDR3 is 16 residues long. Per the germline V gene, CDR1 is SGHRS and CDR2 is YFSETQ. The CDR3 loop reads CASSLDPGQNTGELFF. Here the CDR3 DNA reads TGCGCCAGCAGCTTGGATCCGGGACAGAACACCGGGGAGCTGTTTTTT.

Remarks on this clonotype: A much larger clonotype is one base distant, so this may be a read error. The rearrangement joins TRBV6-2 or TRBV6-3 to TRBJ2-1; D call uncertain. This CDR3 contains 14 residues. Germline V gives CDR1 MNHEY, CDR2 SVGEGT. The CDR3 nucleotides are TGTGTCAGCAGTTACGGCCAGAGTTACAATGAGCAGTTCTTC. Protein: CVSSYGQSYNEQFF.

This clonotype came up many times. The CDR3 coding sequence is TGTGCCAGCAGCCATCCTAACTACAATGAGCAGTTCTTC. Amino acids: CASSHPNYNEQFF. This chain connects TRBV3-1 to TRBJ2-1; D remains ambiguous. Germline loops: CDR1 LGHDT, CDR2 YNNKEL (reference sequence). Trimming stripped 3 bases from V and 3 bases from J, with 6 bases between. The CDR3 runs 13 residues.

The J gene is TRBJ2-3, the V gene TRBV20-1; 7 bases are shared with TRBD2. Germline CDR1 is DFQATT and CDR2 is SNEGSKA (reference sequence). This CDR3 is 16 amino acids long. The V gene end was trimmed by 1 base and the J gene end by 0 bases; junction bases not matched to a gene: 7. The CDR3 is CSARVGTGGSTDTQYF. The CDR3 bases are TGCAGTGCTAGAGTAGGTACCGGGGGGAGCACAGATACGCAGTATTTT.

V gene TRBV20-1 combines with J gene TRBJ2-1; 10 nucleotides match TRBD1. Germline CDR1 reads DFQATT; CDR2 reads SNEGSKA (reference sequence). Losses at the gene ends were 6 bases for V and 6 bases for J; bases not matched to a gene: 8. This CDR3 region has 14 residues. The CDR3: CSAGGGTGVNEQFF. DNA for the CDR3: TGCAGTGCCGGGGGCGGGACAGGGGTCAATGAGCAGTTCTTC.

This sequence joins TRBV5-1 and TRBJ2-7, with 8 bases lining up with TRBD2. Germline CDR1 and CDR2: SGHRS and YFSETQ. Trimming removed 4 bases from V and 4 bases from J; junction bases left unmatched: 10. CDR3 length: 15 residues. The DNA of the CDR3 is TGCGCCAGCAGCCGGGGACTAGGTAATTCGTACGAGCAGTACTTC. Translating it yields CASSRGLGNSYEQYF. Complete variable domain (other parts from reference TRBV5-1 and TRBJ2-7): KAGVTQTPRYLIKTRGQQVTLSCSPISGHRSVSWYQQTPGQGLQFLFEYFSETQRNKGNFPGRFSGRQFSNSRSEMNVSTLELGDSALYLCASSRGLGNSYEQYFGPGTRLTVT.

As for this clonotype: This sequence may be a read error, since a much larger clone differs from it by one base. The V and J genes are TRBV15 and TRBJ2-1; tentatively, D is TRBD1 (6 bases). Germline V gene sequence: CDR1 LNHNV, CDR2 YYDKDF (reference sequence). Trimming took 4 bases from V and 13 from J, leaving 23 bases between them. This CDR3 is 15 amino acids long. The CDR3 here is CATSILYRAGETQFF. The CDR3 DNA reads TGTGCCACCAGCATTCTCTACAGGGCGGGCGAGACCCAGTTCTTC. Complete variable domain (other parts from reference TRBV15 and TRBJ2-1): DAMVIQNPRYQVTQFGKPVTLSCSQTLNHNVMYWYQQKSSQAPKLLFHYYDKDFNNEADTPDNFQSRRPNTSFCFLDIRSPGLGDTAMYLCATSILYRAGETQFFGPGTRLTVL.

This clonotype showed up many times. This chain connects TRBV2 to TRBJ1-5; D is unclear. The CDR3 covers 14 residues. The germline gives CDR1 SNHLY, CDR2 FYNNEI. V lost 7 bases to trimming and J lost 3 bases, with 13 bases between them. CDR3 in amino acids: CASTLMATNQPQHF. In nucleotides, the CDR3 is TGTGCCAGCACCCTTATGGCCACCAATCAGCCCCAGCATTTT.

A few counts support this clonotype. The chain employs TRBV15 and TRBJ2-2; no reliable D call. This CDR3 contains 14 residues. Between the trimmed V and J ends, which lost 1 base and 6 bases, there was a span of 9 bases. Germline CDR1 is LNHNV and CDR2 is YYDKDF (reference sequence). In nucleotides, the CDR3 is TGTGCCACCAGCAGAGTATCGGGCCCCGGGGAGCTGTTTTTT. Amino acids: CATSRVSGPGELFF. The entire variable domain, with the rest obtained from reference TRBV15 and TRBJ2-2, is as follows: DAMVIQNPRYQVTQFGKPVTLSCSQTLNHNVMYWYQQKSSQAPKLLFHYYDKDFNNEADTPDNFQSRRPNTSFCFLDIRSPGLGDTAMYLCATSRVSGPGELFFGEGSRLTVL.

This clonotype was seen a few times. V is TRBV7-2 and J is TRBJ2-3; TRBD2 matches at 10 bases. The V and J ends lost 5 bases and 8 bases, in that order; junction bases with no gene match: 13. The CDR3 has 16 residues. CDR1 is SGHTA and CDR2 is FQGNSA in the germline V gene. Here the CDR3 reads CASSPDLAGVGGTQYF. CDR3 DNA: TGTGCCAGCAGCCCCGATCTAGCGGGGGTGGGAGGTACGCAGTATTTT.

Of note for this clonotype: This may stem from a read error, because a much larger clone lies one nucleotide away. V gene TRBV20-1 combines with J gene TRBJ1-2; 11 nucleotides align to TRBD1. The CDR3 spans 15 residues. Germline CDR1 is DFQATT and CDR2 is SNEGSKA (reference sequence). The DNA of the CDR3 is TGCAATGCTAGATCAGGACAGGGGGCGAGAAATGGCTACACCTTC. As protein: CNARSGQGARNGYTF.

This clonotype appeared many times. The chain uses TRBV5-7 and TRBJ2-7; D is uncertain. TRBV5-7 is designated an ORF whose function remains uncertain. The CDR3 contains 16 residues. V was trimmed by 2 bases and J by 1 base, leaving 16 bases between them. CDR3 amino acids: CASSFVDGQKSYEQYF. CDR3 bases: TGTGCCAGCAGCTTCGTCGACGGGCAGAAATCCTACGAGCAGTACTTC.

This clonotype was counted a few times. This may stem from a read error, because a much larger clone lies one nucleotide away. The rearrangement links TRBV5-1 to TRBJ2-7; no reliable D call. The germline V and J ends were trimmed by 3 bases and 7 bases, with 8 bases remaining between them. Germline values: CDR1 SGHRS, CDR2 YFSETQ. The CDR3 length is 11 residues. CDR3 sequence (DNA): TGCGCCAGCAGCTCTCAGGTTGAGCAGTACTTC. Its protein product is CASSSQVEQYF.